This T cell receptor (beta chain) was identified in a study of CD4+ T cells in melanoma. Some clones are missing from TCRdb's copy, which holds only in-frame ones; the method was immunoSEQ multiplex PCR. The sample holds 110,000 to 150,000 clones, 85% to 95% seen once. CDR3 length: 15 amino acids. The germline V gene has CDR1 SGHVS and CDR2 FQNEAQ. Trimming removed 1 base at V and 4 bases at J, with 10 bases between. The J gene is TRBJ2-2, the V gene TRBV7-8; unclear D gene. The sequence came from a human donor with melanoma. This CDR3 is CASSLVGVGTGELFF. CDR3 coding DNA: TGTGCCAGCAGCTTAGTTGGGGTGGGCACCGGGGAGCTGTTTTTT.